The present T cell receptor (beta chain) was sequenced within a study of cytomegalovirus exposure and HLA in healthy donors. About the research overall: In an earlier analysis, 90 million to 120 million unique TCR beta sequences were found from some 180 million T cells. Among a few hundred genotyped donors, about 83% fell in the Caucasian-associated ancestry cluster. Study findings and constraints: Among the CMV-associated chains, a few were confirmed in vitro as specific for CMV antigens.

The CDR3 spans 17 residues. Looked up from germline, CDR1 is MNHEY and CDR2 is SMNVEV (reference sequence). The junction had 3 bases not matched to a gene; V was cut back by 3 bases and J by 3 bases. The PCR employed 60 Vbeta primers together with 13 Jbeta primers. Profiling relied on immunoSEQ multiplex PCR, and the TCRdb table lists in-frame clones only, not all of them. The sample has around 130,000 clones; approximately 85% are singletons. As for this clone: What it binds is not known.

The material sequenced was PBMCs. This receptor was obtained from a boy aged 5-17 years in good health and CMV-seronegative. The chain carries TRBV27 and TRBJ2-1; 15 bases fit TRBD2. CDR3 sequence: CASSLGLAGGNYNEQFF. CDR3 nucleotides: TGTGCCAGCAGTTTGGGACTAGCGGGGGGTAACTACAATGAGCAGTTCTTC.